The clone carrying this TCR beta chain was observed a few times. Its antigen is as yet unknown. From 5'RACE with constant-segment primers came TCR alpha and TCR beta cDNA libraries that carried sample barcodes and UMIs. TCRdb used MiXCR to reprocess the 5' RACE reads, holding one entry per CDR3 protein. The sample shows roughly 280,000 distinct CDR3 sequences, roughly 15% of them seen only once. The data are from a study of T-cell memory formation after mild COVID-19. Study-wide results and caveats: Among contracting clones, CD4+ were mainly CM/EM and CD8+ enriched in EMRA. CD4/CD8 balance characterized clones contracting day 15 to 85, and CD4+ skew characterized later expanders.

This clonotype was obtained from a young man who had mild COVID-19 (a few samples of this study predate the infection). Cell type and time point are not known. What was sequenced was PBMCs or a T cell subset sorted from them (not recorded which).

The CDR3 reads CASSLIFKDPYGYTF. CDR3 nucleotide sequence: TGTGCCAGCAGCTTAATTTTTAAAGATCCCTATGGCTACACCTTC. The gene calls are TRBV7-2 and TRBJ1-2; no firm D call. In germline, CDR1 is SGHTA, CDR2 FQGNSA. V lost 2 bases and J 4 bases, leaving 14 bases between the germline ends. CDR3 length: 15 amino acids.